Shown below are 16 T cell receptor beta chains from a single sample sequenced in a study of blood T cells in healthy people across ages (dated by TCRdb to the mid-2010s). Library creation used 5' RACE. The instrument was an Illumina HiSeq 2500. A second PCR of about 6 to 12 cycles was performed with a sample-barcoded 5' primer and a J-beta primer mix. The public reads were reprocessed in TCRdb via fastp at Q25 and MiXCR, keeping in-frame beta chains. Every entry covers one CDR3 protein and lists the most common genes and DNA from its rows. Within this sample are about 680,000 distinct CDR3 sequences, with roughly 50% of them counted one time only. The ten largest make up around 32% of the sample. Specimen: blood. These receptors were obtained from a woman aged 55-69 years in good health.

This clonotype was seen a few times. This rearrangement joins TRBV27 to TRBJ1-2, with 11 bases that match TRBD1. CDR1 is MNHEY and CDR2 is SMNVEV in the germline V gene (reference sequence). There are 13 residues in the CDR3. Unmatched junction bases numbered 8, after V lost 9 bases and J lost 8 bases. CDR3 coding DNA: TGTGCCAGTACCGGGACAGGGGGTAGAGGCTACACCTTC. It encodes CASTGTGGRGYTF.

This chain uses TRBV6-5 with TRBJ2-3; D may be TRBD2 (5 bases). Deletions cut 1 base from V and 6 bases from J, with 8 bases between. Germline CDR1 and CDR2: MNHEY and SVGAGI. This CDR3 has 13 amino acids. The CDR3 DNA follows: TGTGCCAGCAGTTACTTTACGGGGGATACGCAGTATTTT. Its protein is CASSYFTGDTQYF.

The gene calls are TRBV12-3 or TRBV12-4 and TRBJ1-2; D remains unclear. The V end lost 9 bases, the J end lost 4 bases, and 21 bases lay between the germline ends. The CDR3 extends over 15 amino acids. The CDR3 DNA sequence: TGTGCCAGACCCAGGACCCATCAGTTCGGCTATGGCTACACCTTC. This sequence encodes CARPRTHQFGYGYTF.

This chain connects TRBV20-1 to TRBJ2-7; 10 bases agree with TRBD2. V gave up 6 bases and J gave up 3 bases; unmatched junction bases: 5. Germline CDR1 is DFQATT and CDR2 is SNEGSKA (reference sequence). There are 13 residues in the CDR3. Here the CDR3 DNA reads TGCAGTGCGTTGGGACTAGCGCACTACGAGCAGTACTTC. It encodes CSALGLAHYEQYF.

The chain carries TRBV27 and TRBJ1-6; the D is unclear. Germline-derived CDR1 and CDR2 are MNHEY and SMNVEV (reference sequence). V shed 6 bases and J shed 3 bases, with 6 bases lying between them. CDR3 length: 13 amino acids. CDR3 coding DNA: TGTGCCAGCAGCAGGAGCTATAATTCACCCCTCCACTTT. Translation: CASSRSYNSPLHF.

The sample holds a few counts of this clonotype. The chain combines TRBV29-1 with TRBJ2-5; D is possibly TRBD1 (5 bases). From germline, CDR1 is SQVTM and CDR2 ANQGSEA. The V gene lost 4 bases and the J gene lost 3 bases, with 9 bases spanning the gap. The CDR3 is 12 amino acids. The CDR3 region has the DNA TGCAGCGTTGGCGACAGCGAAGAGACCCAGTACTTC. Encoded protein: CSVGDSEETQYF.

The chain employs TRBV28 and TRBJ2-5; possibly TRBD2 for D (5 bases). Germline CDR1 is MDHEN and CDR2 is SYDVKM. V lost 7 bases and J lost 5, with 8 bases in between. The CDR3 has 11 amino acids. The CDR3 nucleotides read TGTGCCAGCACGGGGATGGAGACCCAGTACTTC. It codes for CASTGMETQYF.

At least ten counts were recorded for this clonotype. V gene TRBV5-1 combines with J gene TRBJ2-1; 9 positions agree with TRBD1. After removal of 0 bases from V and 4 bases from J, the junction contained 5 bases not matched to a gene. This CDR3 is built from 16 residues. The germline V gene has CDR1 SGHRS and CDR2 YFSETQ. The CDR3 is CASSLDRDRVYNEQFF. The CDR3 nucleotides read TGCGCCAGCAGCTTGGATCGGGACAGGGTATACAATGAGCAGTTCTTC.

This chain links TRBV10-3 with TRBJ2-1, with D tentatively TRBD1 (6 bases). Germline loops: CDR1 ENHRY, CDR2 SYGVKD. The V gene lost 5 bases and the J gene lost 6 bases, with 11 bases spanning the gap. The CDR3 has 13 amino acids. CDR3 coding DNA: TGTGCCATCAGTACAGGGAAAGGCAATGAGCAGTTCTTC. Translated: CAISTGKGNEQFF.

Of note for this clonotype: One end of the junction does not line up with germline, which may come from a read error. The chain carries TRBV15 and TRBJ2-1, with 8 bases matching TRBD1. The CDR3 length is 13 residues. Germline assignment: CDR1 LNHNV and CDR2 YYDKDF (reference sequence). CDR3 region: CATVRGPYKEQFF. The CDR3 bases are TGTGCCACCGTCAGGGGGCCCTACAAGGAGCAGTTCTTC.

The V gene is TRBV24-1, the J gene TRBJ2-2; TRBD2 agrees at 7 bases. The CDR3 is 16 amino acids. CDR1 and CDR2 from the germline V gene are KGHDR and SFDVKD. The V and J ends lost 0 bases and 2 bases, in that order; junction bases with no gene match: 2. CDR3 sequence: CATSDLGRDNTGELFF. CDR3 DNA: TGTGCCACCAGTGATTTGGGGAGGGACAACACCGGGGAGCTGTTTTTT.

The DNA of the CDR3 is TGCAGCGTTGAGGGGGCTTATGAAGCTTTCTTT. This sequence encodes CSVEGAYEAFF. The chain has TRBV29-1 and TRBJ1-1; a possible D gene is TRBD1 (6 bases). The CDR3 sequence is 11 residues long. V lost 3 bases to trimming and J lost 7 bases, with 9 bases between them. Germline-derived CDR1 and CDR2 are SQVTM and ANQGSEA.

The chain employs TRBV20-1 and TRBJ2-5; no definite D call. V was shortened by 5 bases and J by 0 bases, with 10 bases between the two germline ends. This CDR3 is 13 amino acids long. Germline V lookup: CDR1 DFQATT, CDR2 SNEGSKA (reference sequence). In DNA form, the CDR3 reads TGCAGTGCTCGGAACCTAAACCAAGAGACCCAGTACTTC. It encodes CSARNLNQETQYF.

This chain joins TRBV28 and TRBJ1-2; no definite D call. Trimming removed 2 bases at V and 7 bases at J, with 17 bases between. This CDR3 region has 15 residues. The V gene's germline CDR1 is MDHEN and CDR2 SYDVKM. The CDR3 here is CASSLRSFSPAGYTF. The CDR3 region has the DNA TGTGCCAGCAGTTTAAGAAGCTTCAGCCCGGCTGGCTACACCTTC.

Of note for this clonotype: A junction end diverges from the germline sequence, so it may reflect a read error. This rearrangement joins TRBV20-1 to TRBJ2-3; 14 bases match TRBD2. The CDR3 spans 17 residues. In germline, CDR1 is DFQATT, CDR2 SNEGSKA (reference sequence). The CDR3 here is CSASGGLAGGRADTQSF. CDR3 bases: TGCAGTGCTAGTGGAGGACTAGCGGGAGGTCGGGCAGATACGCAGTCTTTT.

The CDR3 region is CATTGGTDTQYF. CDR3 bases: TGTGCCACCACAGGAGGCACAGATACGCAGTATTTT. The V call is TRBV12-3 or TRBV12-4, the J call TRBJ2-3; the D gene is possibly TRBD1 (5 bases). This CDR3 contains 12 residues. V was pared by 10 bases and J by 1 base, with 9 bases between.